Detailed here is one TCR beta chain. The sample belongs to a study of shared T cell receptors in the human thymus. Clones were read by immunoSEQ multiplex PCR, and TCRdb kept only the in-frame ones, dropping some. The sample records 600,000 to 900,000 clones, 80% to 90% being singletons. Trimming shortened V by 6 bases and J by 6 bases, and 8 bases separated the two germline ends. In germline, CDR1 is SQVTM, CDR2 ANQGSEA. This CDR3 is built from 10 residues. This sample was shared with a second study, whose subject was human thymus T cells. That study adds: The donor group consisted of healthy Finnish infants who were having corrective surgery for congenital heart defects. Gene usage for V and J segments appeared biased in thymic and blood repertoires.

The receptor comes from a girl less than two years old with a congenital heart defect. This sequence joins TRBV29-1 and TRBJ1-1, with a weak D call TRBD1 (6 bases). Sequencing used thymocytes. This CDR3 is CSVWTAEAFF. CDR3 DNA: TGCAGCGTGTGGACAGCTGAAGCTTTCTTT.